This T cell receptor beta chain derives from a study of T cells after yellow fever vaccination. TCRdb redid the calling of the 5' RACE reads with MiXCR, one entry per CDR3 protein. The sample has about 300,000 distinct CDR3 sequences; around 8.6% are singletons. CDR1 is MNHEY, CDR2 SVGAGI, per germline. The V and J ends lost 2 bases and 5 bases respectively, with 12 bases between them. This CDR3 has 14 residues. This clonotype was obtained from a man aged 18 to 30 who received the YFV17D yellow fever vaccine. The specimen was CD4+ T cells sorted from PBMCs, collected 5 days after the yellow fever booster vaccination. The rearrangement uses TRBV6-5 and TRBJ1-1; D not certain. The CDR3 bases are TGTGCCAGCAGTTACAGGCGATTCTCGACTGAAGCTTTCTTT. Translating gives CASSYRRFSTEAFF.